This T cell receptor beta chain was retrieved from a study of blood T cells in healthy people across ages. In regard to this clonotype: Its matching antigen is unknown.

Together with a sample-barcoded 5' primer, a J-beta primer mix was included in a second PCR lasting roughly 6 to 12 cycles. MiXCR was run by TCRdb on the 5' RACE reads, yielding one entry per CDR3 protein. The top ten clones hold 15% to 20% of a sample with about 780,000 distinct CDR3 sequences, less than 60% of them seen once. Study-wide results and limits: A roughly linear fall in TCR beta diversity per million T cells was seen with increasing age.

The sample, around 10 milliliters of peripheral blood, was drawn from each donor. Germline CDR1 is SNHLY and CDR2 is FYNNEI. Trimming took 3 bases from V and 1 from J; bases not matched to a gene: 18. CDR3 size: 20 residues. The V and J genes are TRBV2 and TRBJ2-5; 9 bases are a match to TRBD2. The source of this sequence is a man older than 75 in good health. Sequenced input: blood. CDR3 region: CASSEPQGEKTSGGQETQYF. The DNA of the CDR3 is TGTGCCAGCAGTGAGCCTCAGGGGGAAAAGACTAGCGGAGGCCAAGAGACCCAGTACTTC.